This T cell receptor (beta chain) stems from a study of blood T cell repertoires in COVID-19. The overall study: Specimens from acute and convalescent COVID-19 originated in the United States, Italy and Spain. PBMCs, B-cell-depleted T cells, or T cells provided the cDNA or gDNA that made up the material.

TCRdb keeps only in-frame clones here, not all; method: immunoSEQ multiplex PCR. Among under 95,000 clones listed, 65% to 90% were seen once. Germline-derived CDR1 and CDR2 are SGHTA and FQGNSA. The CDR3 has 15 residues. The V end was cut by 5 bases, the J end by 3 bases, with 16 bases between. A Seattle source enrolled patients during active infection and followed them longitudinally. Sequenced material: peripheral blood. The V and J genes are TRBV7-2 and TRBJ1-2; tentatively, D is TRBD1 (6 bases). This receptor was identified in a man over 45 with COVID-19, enrolled during active disease. The CDR3 sequence is CASSDGLGGHYGYTF. Here the CDR3 DNA reads TGTGCCAGCAGCGACGGACTAGGGGGGCACTATGGCTACACCTTC.